These T cell receptor beta chains were read from a single sample in a study of shared clonotypes between healthy human individuals. Sequencing was performed with immunoSEQ multiplex PCR; in TCRdb, only in-frame clones are kept and a portion is missing. The data contain approximately 720,000 clones, around 72% of them singletons. The sequenced material came from memory CD4+ T cells sorted from blood. These receptors were collected from a young woman in good health. CDR3s include the opening cysteine and the closing phenylalanine or tryptophan. The D gene is left open where the match is weak. Clone size is stated in some rows and not others, as once, few, many or a class when expanded.

d_call j_call v_call clone_size cdr3_aa cdr3_nt
TRBD1 TRBJ2-7 TRBV5-1 NA CASSGRTGGYEQYF TGCGCCAGCAGCGGGAGGACAGGGGGCTACGAGCAGTACTTC
NA TRBJ1-3 TRBV28 NA CASRPGGNTIYF TGTGCCAGCAGACCTGGGGGAAACACCATATATTTT
TRBD2 TRBJ2-1 TRBV7-3 once CASSHSGSGDEQFF TGTGCCAGCAGTCATAGCGGGAGTGGTGATGAGCAGTTCTTC
TRBD2 TRBJ2-2 TRBV11-2 NA CASSPSGRNTGELFF TGTGCCAGCAGCCCTAGCGGTAGGAACACCGGGGAGCTGTTTTTT
NA TRBJ1-5 TRBV27 NA CASSLNRGNQPQHF TGTGCCAGCAGTTTGAACAGGGGCAATCAGCCCCAGCATTTT
NA TRBJ1-1 TRBV29-1 NA CSVVRSMMNTEAFF TGCAGCGTTGTACGGTCGATGATGAACACTGAAGCTTTCTTT
NA TRBJ2-7 TRBV6-6 NA CASSYGTYEQYF TGTGCCAGCAGTTACGGAACCTACGAGCAGTACTTC
NA TRBJ1-4 TRBV7-9 NA CASRRLNEKLFF TGTGCCAGCAGACGGCTCAATGAAAAACTGTTTTTT
NA TRBJ1-2 TRBV7-9 few CASSLEAGRSYGYTF TGTGCCAGCAGCTTAGAAGCAGGGAGATCCTATGGCTACACCTTC
NA TRBJ1-4 TRBV28 few CASQADLNEKLFF TGTGCCAGCCAGGCAGACCTTAATGAAAAACTGTTTTTT
NA TRBJ2-2 TRBV5-5 NA CASSLFEEIGELFF TGTGCCAGCAGCTTGTTTGAGGAGATCGGGGAGCTGTTTTTT
TRBD2 TRBJ2-3 TRBV19 once CASSMFSGIPTDTQYF TGTGCCAGTAGTATGTTTAGCGGGATCCCCACAGATACGCAGTATTTT
TRBD2 TRBJ2-7 TRBV5-4 NA CASSFVARTSGRVYEQYF TGTGCCAGCAGCTTTGTAGCGCGGACTAGCGGGAGAGTATACGAGCAGTACTTC
NA TRBJ2-7 TRBV21-1 NA CASSKPTRATGPSGRYEQYF TGTGCCAGCAGCAAGCCCACGAGGGCGACGGGGCCTAGCGGGAGATACGAGCAGTACTTC
NA TRBJ1-5 TRBV28 few CASSFVGQPQHF TGTGCCAGCAGTTTCGTCGGCCAGCCCCAGCATTTT
NA TRBJ2-7 TRBV2 NA CASSNDQDEQYF TGTGCCAGCAGCAACGACCAAGACGAGCAGTACTTC
NA TRBJ2-3 TRBV6-6 NA CASGPRRDTQYF TGTGCCAGCGGTCCGAGGAGAGATACGCAGTATTTT
TRBD2 TRBJ2-7 TRBV25-1 NA CASSAPKNLAGGLYEQYF TGTGCCAGCAGTGCACCAAAAAACCTAGCGGGTGGCCTCTACGAGCAGTACTTC
TRBD1 TRBJ2-1 TRBV19 few CASSISSGTGGFNEQFF TGTGCCAGTAGTATATCCTCCGGGACAGGGGGCTTCAATGAGCAGTTCTTC
NA TRBJ1-2 TRBV5-4 NA CASSFDTSNYGYTF TGTGCCAGCAGCTTTGACACTTCTAACTATGGCTACACCTTC
TRBD1 TRBJ2-6 TRBV19 NA CASSNRQGSSGANVLTF TGTGCCAGTAGTAATAGACAGGGTTCGTCTGGGGCCAACGTCCTGACTTTC
NA TRBJ2-7 TRBV28 once CASRSAGKFNEQYF TGTGCCAGCAGGTCGGCAGGGAAGTTCAACGAGCAGTACTTC
TRBD1 TRBJ2-1 TRBV10-3 NA CAINDRETEQFF TGTGCCATCAATGACAGGGAGACTGAGCAGTTCTTC
NA TRBJ1-4 TRBV2 NA CASSGQEYEKLFF TGTGCCAGCAGTGGTCAGGAATATGAAAAACTGTTTTTT
TRBD2 TRBJ2-1 TRBV5-1 NA CASSGASGSYNEQFF TGCGCCAGCAGCGGGGCTAGCGGGAGTTACAATGAGCAGTTCTTC
TRBD2 TRBJ2-4 TRBV5-1 NA CASSLGLSAGGPNIQYF TGCGCCAGCAGCTTGGGACTGTCAGCGGGAGGGCCAAACATTCAGTACTTC
NA TRBJ2-7 TRBV5-1 NA CASSPSPGEPYEQYF TGCGCCAGCAGCCCTTCCCCCGGTGAACCCTACGAGCAGTACTTC
NA TRBJ2-7 TRBV7-2 few CASSLGDFSRYEQYF TGTGCCAGCAGCTTAGGGGACTTCTCTAGGTACGAGCAGTACTTC
NA TRBJ1-1 TRBV7-9 NA CASSQERGGAFF TGTGCCAGCAGCCAAGAACGAGGAGGAGCTTTCTTT
TRBD2 TRBJ2-7 TRBV5-1 NA CASSSPQGGGYEQYF TGCGCCAGCAGCTCCCCCCAGGGCGGGGGTTACGAGCAGTACTTC
TRBD2 TRBJ2-1 TRBV11-3 NA CASSSGTSSNEQFF TGTGCCAGCAGCTCCGGGACTAGCAGCAATGAGCAGTTCTTC
TRBD2 TRBJ2-1 TRBV4-1 NA CASSPTLAGVRNEQFF TGCGCCAGCAGTCCTACTTTAGCGGGAGTTCGCAATGAGCAGTTCTTC
NA TRBJ1-3 TRBV2 NA CASRGTILSGNTIYF TGTGCCAGCAGGGGAACAATCCTCTCTGGAAACACCATATATTTT
TRBD2 TRBJ2-7 TRBV10-2 NA CASSTGGMGYEQYF TGCGCCAGCAGCACCGGGGGGATGGGGTACGAGCAGTACTTC
NA TRBJ2-1 TRBV5-1 NA CASSLDSSTYNEQFF TGCGCCAGCAGCTTGGATTCTAGTACCTACAATGAGCAGTTCTTC
NA TRBJ1-5 TRBV5-1 NA CASSLGDGDQPQHF TGCGCCAGCAGCTTAGGGGACGGCGATCAGCCCCAGCATTTT
TRBD2 TRBJ2-1 TRBV19 NA CASSMGGLAGANEQFF TGTGCCAGTAGTATGGGGGGACTAGCGGGAGCCAATGAGCAGTTCTTC
NA TRBJ2-5 TRBV5-6 NA CASSLKARPSKETQYF TGTGCCAGCAGCTTGAAAGCCAGGCCATCGAAGGAGACCCAGTACTTC
NA TRBJ2-4 TRBV29-1 few CSVEADTAKNIQYF TGCAGCGTTGAAGCGGACACTGCCAAAAACATTCAGTACTTC
NA TRBJ1-2 TRBV6-1 NA CASSELDYGYTF TGTGCCAGCAGTGAATTGGACTATGGCTACACCTTC
NA TRBJ2-1 TRBV14 few CASSSQIGSGYEQFF TGTGCCAGCAGCTCCCAGATCGGGAGCGGTTATGAGCAGTTCTTC
NA TRBJ2-2 TRBV27 NA CASRRLGSGRPGELFF TGTGCCAGCCGACGTCTCGGTAGTGGGCGCCCCGGGGAGCTGTTTTTT
NA TRBJ2-5 TRBV6-1 NA CASSGGGGTQYF TGTGCCAGCAGTGGCGGTGGCGGGACCCAGTACTTC
NA TRBJ1-2 TRBV2 NA CASSLSYYGYTF TGTGCCAGCAGTCTTTCCTACTATGGCTACACCTTC
TRBD1 TRBJ2-1 TRBV27 once CASSLRTGFVNEQFF TGTGCCAGCAGTCTCCGGACAGGCTTTGTGAATGAGCAGTTCTTC
TRBD1 TRBJ2-3 TRBV5-1 NA CASSVGTGRTDTQYF TGCGCCAGCAGCGTAGGGACAGGGCGCACAGATACGCAGTATTTT
NA TRBJ2-3 TRBV5-1 NA CASSFTRGLGGSTDTQYF TGCGCCAGCAGCTTTACCAGGGGATTAGGCGGGAGCACAGATACGCAGTATTTT